The source of this TCR beta chain is a study of beta chain features in type 1 diabetes. Study as a whole: On cell yields, gender and age, patients and healthy donors were similar.

CDR1 and CDR2 from the germline V gene are SGHDT and YYEEEE. V gave up 4 bases and J gave up 0 bases; unmatched junction bases: 4. This CDR3 contains 15 residues. Since all of the isolated RNA was reverse transcribed, expressed TCRB transcripts were what got sequenced. TCRdb keeps only in-frame clones here, not all; method: immunoSEQ multiplex PCR. The sample consists of approximately 250,000 clones, 9.6% of them appearing once. This clone was seen a handful of times. Its target is unknown. Study-level findings and limits: Across patients, naive, central memory and Treg TCRB repertoires exhibited apparently greater similarity than was observed across healthy donors. Fewer insertions but more deletions were seen at VDJ junctions in type 1 diabetes patients. Cells carrying high TCR expression could end up over-represented when cDNA is sequenced.

The sequence came from a woman between 18 and 29 years old in good health. The gene calls are TRBV5-6 and TRBJ2-3; 8 positions agree with TRBD1. Sequenced input: naive CD4+ T cells from blood. CDR3 protein: CASSTRTGSTDTQYF. The CDR3 DNA reads as TGTGCCAGCAGCACGAGGACAGGGAGCACAGATACGCAGTATTTT.